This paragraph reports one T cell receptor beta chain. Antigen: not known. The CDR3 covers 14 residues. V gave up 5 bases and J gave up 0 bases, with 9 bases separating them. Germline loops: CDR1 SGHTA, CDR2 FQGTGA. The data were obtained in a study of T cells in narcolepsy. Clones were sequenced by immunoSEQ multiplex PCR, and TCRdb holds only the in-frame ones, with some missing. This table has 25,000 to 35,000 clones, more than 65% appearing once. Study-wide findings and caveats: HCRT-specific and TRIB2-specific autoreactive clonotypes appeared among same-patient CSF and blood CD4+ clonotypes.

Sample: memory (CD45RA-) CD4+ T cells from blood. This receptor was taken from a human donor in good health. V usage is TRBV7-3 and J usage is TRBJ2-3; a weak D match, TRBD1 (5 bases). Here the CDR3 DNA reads TGTGCCAGCAGCACCCGACAGAGCACAGATACGCAGTATTTT. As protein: CASSTRQSTDTQYF. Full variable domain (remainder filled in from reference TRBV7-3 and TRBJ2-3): GAGVSQTPSNKVTEKGKYVELRCDPISGHTALYWYRQSLGQGPEFLIYFQGTGAADDSGLPNDRFFAVRPEGSVSTLKIQRTERGDSAVYLCASSTRQSTDTQYFGPGTRLTVL.